This T cell receptor beta chain was found in a study of shared clonotypes between healthy human individuals. Study observations and caveats: Rarefaction revealed incomplete sorted-subset sequencing despite large depth. Clonotype sharing across a few donors was observed for about 5.2% of naive CD4 clonotypes.

This clone was seen only once. Its target is not known. This same CDR3 is encoded by further DNA sequences in the sample. The V end lost 3 bases, the J end lost 1 base, and 4 bases lay between the germline ends. Germline V gene lookup returns CDR1 SGHRS and CDR2 YFSETQ. The CDR3 is 12 residues long. Only in-frame clones appear in the TCRdb table, and some are missing; sequencing was by immunoSEQ multiplex PCR. The sample holds more than 2,000,000 clones; roughly 92% are singletons and the top ten take under 0.15%. The source is a man between 18 and 29 years old in good health. The genes are TRBV5-1 and TRBJ2-5; D not certain. Sequencing input: naive CD4+ T cells sorted from blood. Subset described: CD45RA+ positively selected. CDR3 DNA: TGCGCCAGCAGCTCATCCCAAGAGACCCAGTACTTC. Translated, it gives CASSSSQETQYF.